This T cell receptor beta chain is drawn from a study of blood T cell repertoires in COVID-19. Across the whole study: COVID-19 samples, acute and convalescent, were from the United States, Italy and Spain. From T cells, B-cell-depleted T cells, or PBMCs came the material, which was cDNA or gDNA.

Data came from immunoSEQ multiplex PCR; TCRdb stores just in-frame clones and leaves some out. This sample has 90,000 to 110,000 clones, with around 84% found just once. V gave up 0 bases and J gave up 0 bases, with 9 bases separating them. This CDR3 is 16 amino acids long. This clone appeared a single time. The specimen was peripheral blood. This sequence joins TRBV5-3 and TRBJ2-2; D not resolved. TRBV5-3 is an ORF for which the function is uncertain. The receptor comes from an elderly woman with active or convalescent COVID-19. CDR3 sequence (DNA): TGTGCCAGAAGCTTGGGAAAGGAGTCGAACACCGGGGAGCTGTTTTTT. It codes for CARSLGKESNTGELFF.